This is a list of T cell receptor beta chains from one sample in a study of shared clonotypes between healthy human individuals. The table came from immunoSEQ multiplex PCR; TCRdb's copy has only in-frame clones and leaves some out. The table has some 1,900,000 clones, about 95% seen once. The sequencing input was naive CD8+ T cells sorted from blood. Receptors were obtained from a man between 18 and 35 years old in good health. Both conserved end residues are part of each CDR3. D genes are given only for firm matches. The size of a clone is reported for some rows only, either as once, few or many, or as a class for expanded clones.

d_gene,abundance,v_gene,j_gene,CDR3nt,CDR3aa
NA,NA,TRBV6-5,TRBJ2-1,TGTGCCAGCAGCCCGACAGGGAGGGGTTACAATGAGCAGTTCTTC,CASSPTGRGYNEQFF
NA,NA,TRBV30,TRBJ1-4,TGTGCCTGGAGTGTAAGCGGGACAAAGAATGAAAAACTGTTTTTT,CAWSVSGTKNEKLFF
TRBD2,NA,TRBV7-6,TRBJ2-7,TGTGCCAGCAGCTCTACTAGCGGGGGGGCCAACGAGCAGTACTTC,CASSSTSGGANEQYF
NA,NA,TRBV27,TRBJ2-6,TGTGCCAGCAGTTTTGGGGGTCCCGCTGGGGCCAACGTCCTGACTTTC,CASSFGGPAGANVLTF
NA,NA,TRBV4-3,TRBJ1-4,TGCGCCAGCAGCCAAGGGGACGGGAGTGAAAAACTGTTTTTT,CASSQGDGSEKLFF
TRBD1,NA,TRBV5-4,TRBJ2-7,TGTGCCAGCAGTTCCGGGACAGGAGTGTACGAGCAGTACTTC,CASSSGTGVYEQYF
TRBD1,NA,TRBV18,TRBJ2-3,TGTGCCAGCTCACGACCGGGACAGGGGTTGGATACGCAGTATTTT,CASSRPGQGLDTQYF
TRBD1,NA,TRBV2,TRBJ2-7,TGTGCCAGCAGGTCGACAGGGTCCTACGAGCAGTACTTC,CASRSTGSYEQYF
NA,NA,TRBV7-2,TRBJ1-3,TGTGCCAGCACCCTTTCTTATGTGACAGATGGAAACACCATATATTTT,CASTLSYVTDGNTIYF
NA,NA,TRBV7-9,TRBJ2-7,TGTGCCAGCAGCTCGGACCCGCACGGCTACTCCTACGAGCAGTACTTC,CASSSDPHGYSYEQYF
TRBD2,NA,TRBV9,TRBJ2-1,TGTGCCAGCAGCGTCACATTTCAGGGACTAGCGGGAACTGAGCAGTTCTTC,CASSVTFQGLAGTEQFF
TRBD1,NA,TRBV4-1,TRBJ2-7,TGCGCCAGCAGCCAAGAGATTGGACAGGGGGGGCTCCAGCAGTACTTC,CASSQEIGQGGLQQYF
NA,NA,TRBV10-2,TRBJ2-1,TGCGCCAGCAGCCCCTCGAATGAGCAGTTCTTC,CASSPSNEQFF
NA,once,TRBV11-2,TRBJ1-1,TGTGCCAGCAGCTTAGGACTGAACACTGAAGCTTTCTTT,CASSLGLNTEAFF
NA,NA,TRBV11-2,TRBJ2-3,TGTGCCAGCAGCTCGGGGGCAGGGCCAACAGATACGCAGTATTTT,CASSSGAGPTDTQYF
NA,NA,TRBV5-6,TRBJ2-7,TGTGCCAGCAGCCCTGGAGATGGTTACAACGAGCAGTACTTC,CASSPGDGYNEQYF
NA,once,TRBV27,TRBJ2-7,TGTGCCAGCAGTTTATCTGGAGACTCCTACGAGCAGTACTTC,CASSLSGDSYEQYF
NA,NA,TRBV29-1,TRBJ1-1,TGCAGCGTTGTTCTCGGGGGGGACACTGAAGCTTTCTTT,CSVVLGGDTEAFF
NA,NA,TRBV4-2,TRBJ2-3,TGTGCCAGCAGCCAAGAACCCGTAGATACGCAGTATTTT,CASSQEPVDTQYF
NA,NA,TRBV4-1,TRBJ1-1,TGCGCCAGCAGATTCAGGGTAGGGAACACTGAAGCTTTCTTT,CASRFRVGNTEAFF
NA,NA,TRBV29-1,TRBJ2-1,TGCAGCGTTGAGCGGGATAACAATGAGCAGTTCTTC,CSVERDNNEQFF
NA,once,TRBV15,TRBJ2-1,TGTGCCACCAGCGGGAACATGGATGAGCAGTTCTTC,CATSGNMDEQFF
TRBD2,NA,TRBV9,TRBJ2-1,TGTGCCAGCAGCGTAGCTATTAGCGGGGTAAGCTCCTACAATGAGCAGTTCTTC,CASSVAISGVSSYNEQFF
NA,NA,TRBV9,TRBJ2-7,TGTGCCAGCAGCGTAGACTTTGGGGAAAGTTACGAGCAGTACTTC,CASSVDFGESYEQYF
TRBD1,NA,TRBV7-9,TRBJ2-5,TGTGCCAGCAGCTTAGTACAGGGGGAGACCCAGTACTTC,CASSLVQGETQYF
TRBD2,NA,TRBV15,TRBJ2-7,TGTGCCACCAGCATCGATCTAGCGGGAGAGGGCAGTAACTTC,CATSIDLAGEGSNF
NA,once,TRBV5-4,TRBJ2-1,TGTGCCAGCAGCTTTCTACAGGGTGAAGAGCAGTTCTTC,CASSFLQGEEQFF
NA,NA,TRBV4-1,TRBJ2-1,TGCGCCAGCAGCCAAGAAGGGTTCTACAATGAGCAGTTCTTC,CASSQEGFYNEQFF
NA,NA,TRBV4-1,TRBJ2-1,TGCGCCAGCAGCCAAGTAGCGGCCTACAATGAGCAGTTCTTC,CASSQVAAYNEQFF
NA,once,TRBV5-6,TRBJ2-7,TGTGCCAGCAGCTTGGGGGACGGGTCCTACGAGCAGTACTTC,CASSLGDGSYEQYF
NA,NA,TRBV6-5,TRBJ2-5,TGTGCCAGCAGTTACGAGGGGACGGAGACCCAGTACTTC,CASSYEGTETQYF
NA,NA,TRBV28,TRBJ2-3,TGTGCCAGCAGTTTAGTAACAGGACTGGATAGCACAGATACGCAGTATTTT,CASSLVTGLDSTDTQYF
TRBD2,NA,TRBV7-7,TRBJ2-7,TGTGCTAGCAGCCAAGACAAAAATCGGACTAGCGGCCGCTCCTACGAGCAGTACTTC,CASSQDKNRTSGRSYEQYF
NA,NA,TRBV7-9,TRBJ2-5,TGTGCCAGCAGCTCCACACGAGATGTCGCAGAGACCCAGTACTTC,CASSSTRDVAETQYF
TRBD2,NA,TRBV13,TRBJ2-7,TGTGCCAGCAGCGGGGGGGGCTACGAGCAGTACTTC,CASSGGGYEQYF
NA,NA,TRBV27,TRBJ1-5,TGTGCCAGCAGTTTGACCCCCGATTATAGCAATCAGCCCCAGCATTTT,CASSLTPDYSNQPQHF
TRBD1,NA,TRBV28,TRBJ2-3,TGTGCCAGCAGTACGACAGGGGATGGCCGTTGGACAGATACGCAGTATTTT,CASSTTGDGRWTDTQYF
TRBD1,NA,TRBV6-6,TRBJ1-2,TGTGCCACGGGACAGGGGGCGAGGTATGGCTACACCTTC,CATGQGARYGYTF
NA,NA,TRBV5-1,TRBJ1-1,TGCGCCAGCAGTCAGGGAAGTGAAGCTTTCTTT,CASSQGSEAFF
NA,NA,TRBV6-5,TRBJ2-7,TGTGCCAGCAGTGTTTCCTACGAGCAGTACTTC,CASSVSYEQYF
NA,NA,TRBV13,TRBJ2-1,TGTGCCAGCACCTACTCCCCCCGCTACAATGAGCAGTTCTTC,CASTYSPRYNEQFF
TRBD1,NA,TRBV18,TRBJ1-3,TGTGCCAGCTCACCACCCGGACAGGGACTCTCTGGAAACACCATATATTTT,CASSPPGQGLSGNTIYF
TRBD1,NA,TRBV28,TRBJ2-7,TGTGCCAGCAGTCTCAGACAGGGCTACGAGCAGTACTTC,CASSLRQGYEQYF
NA,NA,TRBV11-2,TRBJ1-1,TGTGCCAGCAGCTTAGATTTCGAGTCCGAAGCTTTCTTT,CASSLDFESEAFF
TRBD1,NA,TRBV5-6,TRBJ1-4,TGTGCCAGCAGCTTTTCCGGGACAGGGAATAAACTGTTTTTT,CASSFSGTGNKLFF
NA,NA,TRBV5-6,TRBJ2-7,TGTGCCAGCAGCTTGGCTGGTTCCTACGAGCAGTACTTC,CASSLAGSYEQYF
TRBD2,NA,TRBV14,TRBJ2-1,TGTGCCAGCAGCCGGAGAGGGCTAGCGGGCTACAATGAGCAGTTCTTC,CASSRRGLAGYNEQFF
TRBD1,NA,TRBV19,TRBJ2-7,TGTGCCTCGGGGCAGGGGGTCCACGAGCAGTACTTC,CASGQGVHEQYF
NA,NA,TRBV6-1,TRBJ1-5,TGTGCCAGCGAAGGATATCCCCTGGGCAATCAGCCCCAGCATTTT,CASEGYPLGNQPQHF
NA,NA,TRBV6-5,TRBJ2-1,TGTGCCAGCAGCCAGGGCAATGAGCAGTTCTTC,CASSQGNEQFF
NA,NA,TRBV19,TRBJ1-2,TGTGCCAGTCGCCTCGACTATGGCTACACCTTC,CASRLDYGYTF
NA,NA,TRBV6-6,TRBJ2-1,TGTGCCAGCATCGAGAGCCGTACGGGGTACAATGAGCAGTTCTTC,CASIESRTGYNEQFF
TRBD1,NA,TRBV19,TRBJ1-1,TGTGCCAGTATTACCGGGACAGGGATGAACACTGAAGCTTTCTTT,CASITGTGMNTEAFF